This T cell receptor beta chain was recovered during a study of cytomegalovirus exposure and HLA in healthy donors. The repertoire was sequenced with immunoSEQ multiplex PCR; TCRdb's copy has only in-frame clones and lacks some. The repertoire holds 150,000 to 200,000 clones, with 90% to 97% as singletons. The donors were members of the 120-subject validation cohort (separate from the approximately 670-subject first cohort). This clone showed up just once. The antigen remains undetermined. Study-wide results and limits: The authors enumerated 180 or so TCR beta chains as linked to cytomegalovirus.

The CDR3 covers 14 residues. V was clipped by 6 bases and J by 3 bases; unmatched bases: 2. Germline V gene lookup returns CDR1 MNHEY and CDR2 SMNVEV (reference sequence). This chain joins TRBV27 and TRBJ2-1; 10 bases are a match to TRBD2. The TCR originated in a woman aged 18-35 years in good health and CMV-seronegative. Sequenced: PBMCs. CDR3 nucleotide sequence: TGTGCCAGCAGCAGCGGGGGGGTCTACAATGAGCAGTTCTTC. Amino acid sequence: CASSSGGVYNEQFF.